Listed below are T cell receptor beta chains from one sample, sequenced in a study of blood T cell repertoires in COVID-19. Clones were read by immunoSEQ multiplex PCR, and TCRdb kept only the in-frame ones, dropping some. The profile shows 150,000 to 200,000 clones, about 88% of them singletons. What was sequenced was peripheral blood. These receptors were collected from a man aged 35 to 55 with active or convalescent COVID-19. CDR3s include the opening cysteine and the closing phenylalanine or tryptophan. The D gene is left open where the match is weak. Only some rows state a clone size, as once, few, many or a class for expanded clones.

j_gene	abundance	d_gene	v_gene	CDR3nt	CDR3aa
TRBJ2-7	.	.	TRBV6-5	TGTGCCAGCAGTTACGCACACCCCGAGGACGAGCAGTACTTC	CASSYAHPEDEQYF
TRBJ2-1	.	TRBD2	TRBV19	TGTGCCAGTAGTATACTAGCGGGGCAGAACAATGAGCAGTTCTTC	CASSILAGQNNEQFF
TRBJ1-5	.	.	TRBV10-2	TGCGCCAGCAGTGAAATGCGTCAGCCCCAGCATTTT	CASSEMRQPQHF
TRBJ1-1	.	TRBD1	TRBV6-6	TGTGCCAGCAGACAGACAGGGACGGGTAGGGCTGAAGCTTTCTTT	CASRQTGTGRAEAFF
TRBJ1-1	.	.	TRBV15	TGTGCCACCAGCAGAGTAAACACTGAAGCTTTCTTT	CATSRVNTEAFF
TRBJ1-2	.	TRBD1	TRBV29-1	TGCAGCGTTGAAGAACAGGGGCAGGACTATGGCTACACCTTC	CSVEEQGQDYGYTF
TRBJ2-2	.	.	TRBV9	TGTGCCAGCAGCGTAACGCAGGGGAACACCGGGGAGCTGTTTTTT	CASSVTQGNTGELFF
TRBJ1-2	.	TRBD1	TRBV5-1	TGCGCCAGCAGCCTTACAGGGGGCGATTACTATGGCTACACCTTC	CASSLTGGDYYGYTF
TRBJ1-1	.	.	TRBV28	TGTGCCAGCAGAACCCCCGGACAGATCTTGAACACTGAAGCTTTCTTT	CASRTPGQILNTEAFF
TRBJ1-1	.	.	TRBV28	TGTGCCAGCAACGGGAACACTGAAGCTTTCTTT	CASNGNTEAFF
TRBJ2-7	once	.	TRBV13	TGTGCCAGCAGCTTGGGGGACACGTTCTACGAGCAGTACTTC	CASSLGDTFYEQYF
TRBJ2-5	.	.	TRBV18	TGTGCCAGCTCACCGGACAGACAAGAGACCCAGTACTTC	CASSPDRQETQYF
TRBJ1-5	.	.	TRBV25-1	TGTGCCAGCAGTGGTCAGGGGAATCAGCCCCAGCATTTT	CASSGQGNQPQHF
TRBJ1-6	.	TRBD1	TRBV3-1/TRBV3-2	TGTGCCAGCAGCCCGACAGGGACAGACTCACCCCTCCACTTT	CASSPTGTDSPLHF
TRBJ2-2	.	TRBD2	TRBV6-2/TRBV6-3	TGTGCCAGCAGTTACACTAGCGGGGGATACACCGGGGAGCTGTTTTTT	CASSYTSGGYTGELFF
TRBJ1-1	.	.	TRBV18	TGTGCCAGCTCACTGATATCCGGGACTTCAGATGAAGCTTTCTTT	CASSLISGTSDEAFF
TRBJ1-5	.	.	TRBV3-1/TRBV3-2	TGTGCCAGCAGCCAAGGGACTGGGGAAAATCAGCCCCAGCATTTT	CASSQGTGENQPQHF
TRBJ1-5	.	.	TRBV5-1	TGCGCCAGCAGCTTGGGCCAGAGCAATCAGCCCCAGCATTTT	CASSLGQSNQPQHF
TRBJ1-2	.	TRBD1	TRBV30	TGTGCCTGGAGTATTCCGGGACAGGAGGTCTATGGCTACACCTTC	CAWSIPGQEVYGYTF
TRBJ1-3	once	.	TRBV7-9	TGTGCCAGCAGCCCCCGGATAACAGGGAATATGAACACCATATATTTT	CASSPRITGNMNTIYF
TRBJ1-5	.	TRBD1	TRBV6-6	TGTGCCAGCAGTTACCGACAGGGAATGCCCCAGCATTTT	CASSYRQGMPQHF